One sample yielded the 5 T cell receptor beta chains listed below, sequenced in a study of blood T cell repertoires in COVID-19. The table came from immunoSEQ multiplex PCR; TCRdb's copy has only in-frame clones and leaves some out. Of 150,000 to 200,000 clones in the sample, around 85% were seen once. Sequencing input: peripheral blood. These TCRs come from a human donor with acute or convalescent COVID-19. The donor label of this sample is uncertain.

The CDR3 sequence is CASRPQGIGELFF. In DNA form, the CDR3 reads TGTGCCAGCAGACCACAGGGGATCGGGGAGCTGTTTTTT. This chain uses TRBV5-8 with TRBJ2-2, with 7 bases identical to TRBD1. The CDR3 has 13 residues. Germline V gene sequence: CDR1 SGHTS, CDR2 YDEGEE. Unmatched junction bases numbered 5, after V lost 5 bases and J lost 7 bases.

The chain recombines TRBV2 with TRBJ1-1; D not certain. Germline CDR1 is SNHLY and CDR2 is FYNNEI. The CDR3 contains 14 residues. The ends were cut back, 6 bases at V and 6 bases at J, with 17 bases in the middle. The CDR3 loop is CASRDFVNRAEAFF. The CDR3 DNA sequence: TGTGCCAGCAGGGACTTTGTAAATCGAGCTGAAGCTTTCTTT.

This chain connects TRBV9 to TRBJ2-7; 7 nucleotides agree with TRBD1. Germline V gives CDR1 SGDLS, CDR2 YYNGEE. The V segment lost 5 bases and the J segment 3 bases; nucleotides outside the gene matches: 2. This CDR3 is built from 12 residues. This CDR3 is CASRGDSYEQYF. CDR3 DNA: TGTGCCAGCAGGGGGGACAGCTACGAGCAGTACTTC. Filled out from reference TRBV9 and TRBJ2-7, the complete variable domain reads DSGVTQTPKHLITATGQRVTLRCSPRSGDLSVYWYQQSLDQGLQFLIQYYNGEERAKGNILERFSAQQFPDLHSELNLSSLELGDSALYFCASRGDSYEQYFGPGTRLTVT.

This clone was seen just once. The chain uses TRBV24-1 and TRBJ2-1; 10 nucleotides agree with TRBD2. CDR1 is KGHDR, CDR2 SFDVKD, per germline. V was clipped by 3 bases and J by 10 bases; unmatched bases: 14. The CDR3 spans 17 residues. DNA of the CDR3: TGTGCCACCAGTGATCCCCCCTCGAGAGCGGGGGGGGTCGAGCAGTTCTTC. Its protein product is CATSDPPSRAGGVEQFF.

The V and J genes are TRBV3-1 (or the pseudogene TRBV3-2) and TRBJ2-5, with D possibly TRBD2 on 7 matching bases. The CDR3 length is 14 residues. Trimming took off 6 bases at V and 1 base at J, with 12 bases between the two ends. Germline V gene sequence: CDR1 LGHDT, CDR2 YNNKEL (reference sequence). The chain's CDR3 is CASRGGRTQETQYF. Here the CDR3 DNA reads TGTGCCAGCAGGGGGGGGCGGACCCAAGAGACCCAGTACTTC.